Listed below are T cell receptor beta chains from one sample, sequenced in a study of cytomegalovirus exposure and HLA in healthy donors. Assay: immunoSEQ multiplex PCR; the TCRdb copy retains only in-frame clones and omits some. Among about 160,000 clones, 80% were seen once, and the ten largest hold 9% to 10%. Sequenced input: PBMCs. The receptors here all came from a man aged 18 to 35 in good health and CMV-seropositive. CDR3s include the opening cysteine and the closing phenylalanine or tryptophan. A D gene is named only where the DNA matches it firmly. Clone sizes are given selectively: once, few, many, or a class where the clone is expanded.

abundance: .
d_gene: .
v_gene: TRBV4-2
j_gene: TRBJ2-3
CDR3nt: TGTGCCAGCAGCCATTACGGGGCAGATACGCAGTATTTT
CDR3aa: CASSHYGADTQYF

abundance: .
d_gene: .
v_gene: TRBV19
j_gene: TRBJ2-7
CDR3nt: TGTGCCAGTAGTATGAATAGGGGTGACTACGAGCAGTACTTC
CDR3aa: CASSMNRGDYEQYF

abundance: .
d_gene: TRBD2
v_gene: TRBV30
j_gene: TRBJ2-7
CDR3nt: TGTGCCTGGAGTGTACGGATAATAGCGGGAGACTACGAGCAGTACTTC
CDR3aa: CAWSVRIIAGDYEQYF

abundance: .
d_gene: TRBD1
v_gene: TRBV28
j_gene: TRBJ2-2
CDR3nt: TGTGCCAGCAGTCCACCACAGGGGGCGAACACCGGGGAGCTGTTTTTT
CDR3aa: CASSPPQGANTGELFF

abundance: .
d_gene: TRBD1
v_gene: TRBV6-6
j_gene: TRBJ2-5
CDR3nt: TGTGCCAGCAGGCTTGGGACAGGCCCCTCGGAGCAGTACTTC
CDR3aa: CASRLGTGPSEQYF

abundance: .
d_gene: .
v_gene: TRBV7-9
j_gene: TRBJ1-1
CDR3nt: TGTGCCAGCAGCTTGGGCCCGAGTGAAGCTTTCTTT
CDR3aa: CASSLGPSEAFF

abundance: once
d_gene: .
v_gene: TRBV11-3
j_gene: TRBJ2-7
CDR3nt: TGTGCCAGCAGCTTAGGAGCCCTGTCGGAGCAGTACTTC
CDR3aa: CASSLGALSEQYF

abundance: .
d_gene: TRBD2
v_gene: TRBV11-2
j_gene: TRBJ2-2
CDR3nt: TGTGCCAGCAGCTTAGATAGCGGGGACGCTAAGGCGGTCGGGGAGCTGTTTTTT
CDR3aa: CASSLDSGDAKAVGELFF

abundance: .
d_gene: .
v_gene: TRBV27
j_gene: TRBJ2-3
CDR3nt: TGTGCCAGCAAGGAGGGAGAGAGAAATACGCAGTATTTT
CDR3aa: CASKEGERNTQYF

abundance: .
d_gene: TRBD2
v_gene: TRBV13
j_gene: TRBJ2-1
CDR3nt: TGTGCCAGCACCCCACGGTCAGCGGGAGGGCCTGGAGAGCAGTTCTTC
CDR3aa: CASTPRSAGGPGEQFF

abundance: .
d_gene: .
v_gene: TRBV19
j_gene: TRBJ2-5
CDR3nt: TGTGCCAGTGGAAGACAGGACCAAGAGACCCAGTACTTC
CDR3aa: CASGRQDQETQYF

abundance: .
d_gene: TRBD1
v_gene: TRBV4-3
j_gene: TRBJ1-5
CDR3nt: TGCGCCAGCAGCCAATGGGACAGGGATCAGCCCCAGCATTTT
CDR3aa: CASSQWDRDQPQHF

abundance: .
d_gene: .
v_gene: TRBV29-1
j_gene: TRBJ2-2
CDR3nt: TGCAGCGTTTTGTCGAGTTTAAACACCGGGGAGCTGTTTTTT
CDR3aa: CSVLSSLNTGELFF

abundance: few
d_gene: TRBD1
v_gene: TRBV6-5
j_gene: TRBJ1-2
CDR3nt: TGTGCCAGCTTACAGGGGGAGCTCTATGGCTACACCTTC
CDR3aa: CASLQGELYGYTF

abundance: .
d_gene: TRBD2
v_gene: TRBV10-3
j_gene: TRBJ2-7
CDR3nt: TGTGCCACCCAACTAGCGGGAGGCGGGGAGCAGTACTTC
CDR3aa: CATQLAGGGEQYF

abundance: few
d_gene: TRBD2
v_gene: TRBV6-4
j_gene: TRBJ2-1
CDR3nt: TGTGCCAGCAGTGACGGGGGGGCCTACAATGAGCAGTTCTTC
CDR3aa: CASSDGGAYNEQFF

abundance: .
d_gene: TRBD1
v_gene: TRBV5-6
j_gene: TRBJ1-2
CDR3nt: TGTGCCAGCAGCCCCCTAGGCGGACAGGGAGATTTCTATGGCTACACCTTC
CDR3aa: CASSPLGGQGDFYGYTF

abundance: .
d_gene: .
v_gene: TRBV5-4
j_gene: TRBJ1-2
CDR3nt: TGTGCCAGCAGCGGAACAGGGAATGGCTACACCTTC
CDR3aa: CASSGTGNGYTF

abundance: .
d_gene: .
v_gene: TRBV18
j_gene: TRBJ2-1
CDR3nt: TGTGCCAGCTCAGTACTTATGACAGGTGGGATCGCCTACAATGAGCAGTTCTTC
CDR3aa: CASSVLMTGGIAYNEQFF

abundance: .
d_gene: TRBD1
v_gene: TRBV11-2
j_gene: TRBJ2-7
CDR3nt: TGTGCCAGCAGCCCCGGGACAGGGGGGCTGTGGGCCGAGCAGTACTTC
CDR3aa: CASSPGTGGLWAEQYF

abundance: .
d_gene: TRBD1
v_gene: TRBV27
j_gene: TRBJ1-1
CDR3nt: TGTGCCAGCAGTCTACGACAGGGAGTCGCCGGTATTGAAGCTTTCTTT
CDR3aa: CASSLRQGVAGIEAFF

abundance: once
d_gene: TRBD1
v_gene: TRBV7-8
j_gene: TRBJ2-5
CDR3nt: TGTGCCAGCAGAACACCGGGACAGGGGATTCAAGAGACCCAGTACTTC
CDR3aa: CASRTPGQGIQETQYF

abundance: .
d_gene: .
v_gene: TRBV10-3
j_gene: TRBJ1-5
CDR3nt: TGTGCCATCCAACCGGACAGATTTTTTTCGCCCCAGCATTTT
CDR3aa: CAIQPDRFFSPQHF

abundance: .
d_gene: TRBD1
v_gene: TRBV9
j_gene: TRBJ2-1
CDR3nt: TGTGCCAGCAGCCCAGGGGGACCCTACAATGAGCAGTTCTTC
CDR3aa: CASSPGGPYNEQFF

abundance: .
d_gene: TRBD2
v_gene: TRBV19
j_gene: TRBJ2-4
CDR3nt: TGTGCCAGTAGTATGGGGGCGGGAGGGGCCTTTGACATTCAGTACTTC
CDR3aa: CASSMGAGGAFDIQYF

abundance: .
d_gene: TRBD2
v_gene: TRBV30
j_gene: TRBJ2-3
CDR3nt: TGTGCCTGGAGGTGGAGCCCCAGGGGACTAGCGGGCCCCACAGATACGCAGTATTTT
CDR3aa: CAWRWSPRGLAGPTDTQYF

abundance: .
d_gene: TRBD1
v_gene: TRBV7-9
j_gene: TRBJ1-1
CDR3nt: TGTGCCAGCAGCTCGACAGGGCTAACTGAAGCTTTCTTT
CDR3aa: CASSSTGLTEAFF

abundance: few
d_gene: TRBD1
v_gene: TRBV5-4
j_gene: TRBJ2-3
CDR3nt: TGTGCCAGCAGCCGCACAGGGGCCACAGATACGCAGTATTTT
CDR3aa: CASSRTGATDTQYF

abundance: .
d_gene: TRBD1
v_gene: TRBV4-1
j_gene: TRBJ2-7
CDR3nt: TGCGCCAGCAGCCCACAGGGGGCGACCTCCTACGAGCAGTACTTC
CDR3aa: CASSPQGATSYEQYF

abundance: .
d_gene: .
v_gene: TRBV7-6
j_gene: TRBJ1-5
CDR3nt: TGTGCCAGCAGCTTAGGAGACACCTCGGCCCAGCATTTT
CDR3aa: CASSLGDTSAQHF

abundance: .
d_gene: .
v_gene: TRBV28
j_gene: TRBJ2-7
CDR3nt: TGTGCCAGCAGTTTATATCCAGGAATTACCTACGAGCAGTACTTC
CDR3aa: CASSLYPGITYEQYF

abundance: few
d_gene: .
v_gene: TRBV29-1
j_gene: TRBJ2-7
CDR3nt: TGCAGCGTTGGGGGACTCTACGAGCAGTACTTC
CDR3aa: CSVGGLYEQYF

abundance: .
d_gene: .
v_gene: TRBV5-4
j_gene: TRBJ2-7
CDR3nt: TGTGCCAGCAGCTGGGATTTAGCGGACCCTTACGAGCAGTACTTC
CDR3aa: CASSWDLADPYEQYF

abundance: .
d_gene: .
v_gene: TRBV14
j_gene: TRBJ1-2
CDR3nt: TGTGCCAGCAGCCAAGTTACAGGCGTCTATGGCTACACCTTC
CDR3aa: CASSQVTGVYGYTF

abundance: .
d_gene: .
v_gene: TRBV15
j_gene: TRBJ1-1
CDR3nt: TGTGCCACCAGCAGAGAGACAGTAGATGAAGCTTTCTTT
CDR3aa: CATSRETVDEAFF

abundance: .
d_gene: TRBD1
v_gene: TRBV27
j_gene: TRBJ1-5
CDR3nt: TGTGCCAGCAGGGTGACAGGGGTCTATAGCAATCAGCCCCAGCATTTT
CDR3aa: CASRVTGVYSNQPQHF

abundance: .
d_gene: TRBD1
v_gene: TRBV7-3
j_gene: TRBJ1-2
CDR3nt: TGTGCCAGCAGCTTAAGACAGGGGGGTGGCTACACCTTC
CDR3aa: CASSLRQGGGYTF

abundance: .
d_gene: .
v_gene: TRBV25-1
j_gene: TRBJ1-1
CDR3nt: TGTGCCAGCAGTGGATTGGAGATAACTTTCTTT
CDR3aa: CASSGLEITFF

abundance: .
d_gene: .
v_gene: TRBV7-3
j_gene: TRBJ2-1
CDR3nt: TGTGCCAGCAGCTTAGGGGGCGGCAATGAGCAGTTCTTC
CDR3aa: CASSLGGGNEQFF

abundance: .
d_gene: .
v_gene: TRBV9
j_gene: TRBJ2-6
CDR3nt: TGTGCCAGCAGCGTTACAGGGCTTGGGGCCCTCCTGACTTTC
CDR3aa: CASSVTGLGALLTF

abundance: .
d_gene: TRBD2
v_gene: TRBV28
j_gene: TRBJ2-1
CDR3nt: TGTGCCAGCAGTTCCCGACTAGCGCCGAATGAGCAGTTCTTC
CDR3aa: CASSSRLAPNEQFF

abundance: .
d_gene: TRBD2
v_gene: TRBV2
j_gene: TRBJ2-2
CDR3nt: TGTGCCAGCAGTGGGACTAGTGGTAAAATCGGGGAGCTGTTTTTT
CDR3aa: CASSGTSGKIGELFF

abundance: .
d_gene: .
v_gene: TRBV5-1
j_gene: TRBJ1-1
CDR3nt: TGCGCCAGCAGCTTGGGAAGATGGGGCGGGGGCACTGAAGCTTTCTTT
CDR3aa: CASSLGRWGGGTEAFF

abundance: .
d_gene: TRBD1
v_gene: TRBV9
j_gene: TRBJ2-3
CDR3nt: TGTGCCAGCAGCGAGACAGGGTTGGATACGCAGTATTTT
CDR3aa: CASSETGLDTQYF

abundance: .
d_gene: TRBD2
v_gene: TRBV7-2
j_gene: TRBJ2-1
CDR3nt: TGTGCCAGCAGCCTGAGGACTAGCGCGGGCTCGGAGCAGTTCTTC
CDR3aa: CASSLRTSAGSEQFF